This TCR beta chain was identified during a study of T-cell reconstitution after alpha-beta-depleted transplantation in children. Study results and caveats: From newly produced T cells came most of the T-cell counts and diversity one year after transplant. About two months after transplant, alpha-beta T cells reportedly came from several hundred expanded graft clones. Diversity of TCRbeta at day 60 was high in some patients, arising from surviving recipient T cells and thymic progenitors.

This clonotype has only a few counts. Its antigen is unknown. CDR3 size: 15 residues. J gave up 7 bases and V 0 bases, and 6 bases lay outside the gene matches. Molecular barcoding with unique molecular identifiers was used for the TCRbeta library. From the PCR reads, TCRdb called clonotypes with MiXCR, one entry per CDR3 protein. The data contain around 490,000 distinct CDR3 sequences, roughly 11% of them singletons. The J gene is TRBJ2-1, the V gene TRBV12-3 or TRBV12-4; 7 nucleotides match TRBD2. This receptor was identified in a female patient aged 2-15 years who had a stem cell transplant for aplastic anemia, so the T cells may come from the graft donor. The input for sequencing was PBMCs, mostly from graft donor cells, taken 180 days after TCRalphabeta/CD19-depleted stem cell transplant. The CDR3 coding sequence is TGTGCCAGCAGTTTAGCGGGAGGGCAGGTAAATGAGCAGTTCTTC. Its protein product is CASSLAGGQVNEQFF.